Listed here is a single T cell receptor beta chain. What antigen it recognizes has not been identified. Base quality data are lacking; no much larger clone is found one base away. At the junction V is shortened by 1 base and J by 5 bases; bases outside the gene matches: 5. The CDR3 runs 16 residues from the cysteine to the phenylalanine. Only the CDR3 DNA stays, 48 bases, in frame from base 1. CDR1 and CDR2 (SSHAT, FNYEAQ) derive from the germline V gene (reference sequence). These data are taken from a study of T cell responses to AZD1222 COVID-19 vaccine (dated by TCRdb to the early 2020s). Looking at the study overall: AZD1222 recipients with second doses at about 4 weeks or about 12 weeks were pooled, because spike-specific TCR depth and breadth did not differ between schedules. Enrollment into the trials was organized by age into subgroups of 18-55, 56-69 and 70-plus years, and those subgroups contained about 160, 30 and 59 TCR-sequenced participants, respectively. TCR sequencing was performed for about 250 trial participants, of whom about 200 were given two doses of AZD1222 and approximately 25 were given two doses of MenACWY control vaccine. Broader findings and caveats from the paper: No day 14 peak-response samples were available, so repertoires were characterized only after the peak T cell response. The 56-69-year group was small, and its depth increase did not reach significance, likely because of low power. A significant rise in spike-specific TCR breadth and depth was observed after two AZD1222 doses relative to day 0 and relative to MenACWY recipients. Participants were mostly white British and included more females than males, and it was suggested by the authors that clonal diversity may have been underestimated. Vaccine-associated CD4 TCRs spanned the whole spike protein, with dominant responses in regions 160-218 and 743-854. Reportedly, close to half of the unique spike-specific TCRs recognized epitopes lying outside the regions that are mutated in the B.1.351 and B.1.1.7 variants. Conclusions about previously exposed vaccinees are limited because only six or seven AZD1222 recipients were SARS-CoV-2 seropositive at baseline.

The CDR3 regions of human TCRbeta chains were subjected to immunosequencing. The authors processed their data as follows. Repertoire TCRs were matched against a reference library of SARS-CoV-2-specific TCRs generated with the MIRA antigen-specificity platform. Breadth was defined as the fraction of unique TCRs that were SARS-CoV-2-associated. Depth was defined as the fraction of total T cells that were SARS-CoV-2-associated. Using the MIRA data, every spike-specific TCR was mapped to the spike region that the TCR reacted to and assigned to either a CD4 or a CD8 class. Log10-transformed breadth and depth values were compared by one-way ANOVA with Sidak's multiple comparisons tests. This is the immuneACCESS table as TCRdb keeps it, with only in-frame sequences that have V and J called. A part of the clones is gone; compared with another copy, unresolved V genes explain less than half, and the rest is unexplained. D and trimming were read from the DNA, whereas the V and J calls and clone size are those reported in that table. Recorded for this sample are some 86,000 clones; 92% of them occurred a single time. Roughly 4.9% of the sample rests with the top ten.

The sample's time point label, decoded: baseline before first vaccination. Samples from vaccinated people were obtained from the UK trials COV001 and COV002, which included a single-blind randomized controlled phase 2/3 trial of AZD1222 (ChAdOx1 nCoV-19) in healthy adults. For TCRbeta chain sequencing, PBMC samples from trial participants were taken at day 0 and at day 28 after the second dose. The sample consisted of peripheral blood, taken on day 0 of AZD1222 vaccination. The rearranged chain carries TRBV7-7 and TRBJ2-1; 10 bases in between match TRBD2. The TCR was taken from an adult in good health. The CDR3 loop reads CASSLGPSGSDNEQFF. The nucleotide sequence reads TGTGCCAGCAGCTTAGGGCCTAGCGGGAGTGACAATGAGCAGTTCTTC.